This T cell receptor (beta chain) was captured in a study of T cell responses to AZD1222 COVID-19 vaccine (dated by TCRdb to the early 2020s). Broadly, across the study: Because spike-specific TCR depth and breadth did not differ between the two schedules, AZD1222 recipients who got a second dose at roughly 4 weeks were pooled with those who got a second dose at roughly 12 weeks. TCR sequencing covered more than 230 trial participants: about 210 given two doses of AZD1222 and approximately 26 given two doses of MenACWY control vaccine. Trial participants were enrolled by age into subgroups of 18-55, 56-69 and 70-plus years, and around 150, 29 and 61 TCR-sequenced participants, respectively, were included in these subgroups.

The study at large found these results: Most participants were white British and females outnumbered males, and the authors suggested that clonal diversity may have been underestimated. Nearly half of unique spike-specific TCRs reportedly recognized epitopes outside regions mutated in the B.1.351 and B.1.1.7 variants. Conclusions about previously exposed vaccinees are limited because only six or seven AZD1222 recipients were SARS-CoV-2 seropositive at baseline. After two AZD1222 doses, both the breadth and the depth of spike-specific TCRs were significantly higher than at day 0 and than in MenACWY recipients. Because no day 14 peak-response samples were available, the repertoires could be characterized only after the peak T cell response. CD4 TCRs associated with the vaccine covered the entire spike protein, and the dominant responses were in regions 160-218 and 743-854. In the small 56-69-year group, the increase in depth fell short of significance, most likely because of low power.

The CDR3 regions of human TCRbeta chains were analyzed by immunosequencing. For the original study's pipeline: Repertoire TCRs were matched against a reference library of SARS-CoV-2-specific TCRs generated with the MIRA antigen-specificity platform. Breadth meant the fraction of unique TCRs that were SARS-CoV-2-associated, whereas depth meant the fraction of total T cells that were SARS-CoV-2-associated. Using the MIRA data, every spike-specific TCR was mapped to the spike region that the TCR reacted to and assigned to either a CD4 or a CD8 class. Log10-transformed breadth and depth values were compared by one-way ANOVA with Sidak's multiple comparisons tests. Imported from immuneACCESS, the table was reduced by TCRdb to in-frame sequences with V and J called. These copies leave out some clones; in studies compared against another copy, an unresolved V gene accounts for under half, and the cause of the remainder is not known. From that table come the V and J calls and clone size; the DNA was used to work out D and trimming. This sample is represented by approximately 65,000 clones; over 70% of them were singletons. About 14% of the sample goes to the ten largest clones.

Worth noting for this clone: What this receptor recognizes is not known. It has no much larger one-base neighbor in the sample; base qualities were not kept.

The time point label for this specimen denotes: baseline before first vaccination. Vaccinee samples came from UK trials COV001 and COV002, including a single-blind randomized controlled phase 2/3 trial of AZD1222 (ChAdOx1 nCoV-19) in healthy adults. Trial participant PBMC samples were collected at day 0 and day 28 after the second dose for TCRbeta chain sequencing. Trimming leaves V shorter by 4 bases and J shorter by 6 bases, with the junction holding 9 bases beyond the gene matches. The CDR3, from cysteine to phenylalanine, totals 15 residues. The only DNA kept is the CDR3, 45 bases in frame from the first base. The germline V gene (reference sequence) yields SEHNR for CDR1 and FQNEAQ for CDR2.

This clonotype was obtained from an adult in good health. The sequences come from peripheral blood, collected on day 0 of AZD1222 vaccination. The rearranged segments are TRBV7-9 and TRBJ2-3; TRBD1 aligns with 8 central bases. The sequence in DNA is TGTGCCAGCAGCTGGGACCAGGGGGCCAAGGATACGCAGTATTTT. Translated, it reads CASSWDQGAKDTQYF.